The next 18 T cell receptor beta chains were all read from a single sample in a study of beta chain features in type 1 diabetes (dated by TCRdb to about 2018). Libraries were made using the immunoSEQ multiplex PCR assay. The entire isolated RNA was reverse transcribed using the High Capacity cDNA Reverse Transcription Kit, and thus expressed TCRB transcripts were sequenced. Not all clones reach the TCRdb copy of this immuneACCESS table, which keeps in-frame sequences only. Checked studies attribute under half of the gap to unresolved V genes and leave the rest unexplained. For this sample there are 620,000 or so clones; less than 20% appear just once. About 0.086% of the sample is in the top ten clones. The sequenced sample was naive CD4+ T cells from blood. The cell subset or site label here, explained by the study, means: true naive CD4+ T cells. The source is a man aged 18 to 30 in good health.

The rearrangement joins TRBV7-3 to TRBJ1-2; tentatively, D is TRBD1 (6 bases). CDR3 length: 16 residues. The V gene's germline CDR1 is SGHTA and CDR2 FQGTGA. V shed 4 bases and J shed 7 bases, with 22 bases lying between them. The CDR3 loop reads CASSSSGQPRQTGYTF. The DNA for the CDR3 is TGTGCCAGCAGCTCCTCCGGACAGCCCCGGCAGACTGGCTACACCTTC.

V gene TRBV7-2 combines with J gene TRBJ2-3, with 10 positions matching TRBD2. Germline-derived CDR1 and CDR2 are SGHTA and FQGNSA. The CDR3 loop spans 18 amino acids. The V gene end was trimmed by 1 base and the J gene end by 4 bases; junction bases not matched to a gene: 11. The CDR3 loop reads CASSLVSFSGRVSDTQYF. The DNA of the CDR3 is TGTGCCAGCAGCTTAGTTAGCTTCAGCGGGAGGGTCTCAGATACGCAGTATTTT. Variable domain in full (rest from reference TRBV7-2 and TRBJ2-3): GAGVSQSPSNKVTEKGKDVELRCDPISGHTALYWYRQSLGQGLEFLIYFQGNSAPDKSGLPSDRFSAERTGGSVSTLTIQRTQQEDSAVYLCASSLVSFSGRVSDTQYFGPGTRLTVL.

This sequence joins TRBV9 and TRBJ1-6, with 11 bases matching TRBD1. Looked up from germline, CDR1 is SGDLS and CDR2 is YYNGEE. Unmatched junction bases numbered 12, after V lost 3 bases and J lost 10 bases. There are 17 residues in the CDR3. CDR3 loop: CASSGRKGTGGGSPLHF. The CDR3 bases are TGTGCCAGCAGCGGGCGAAAGGGGACAGGGGGGGGATCACCCCTCCACTTT. Filled out from reference TRBV9 and TRBJ1-6, the complete variable domain reads DSGVTQTPKHLITATGQRVTLRCSPRSGDLSVYWYQQSLDQGLQFLIQYYNGEERAKGNILERFSAQQFPDLHSELNLSSLELGDSALYFCASSGRKGTGGGSPLHFGNGTRLTVT.

This clone was seen a few times. CDR3: CASNQGSGNTIYF. The DNA of the CDR3 is TGTGCCAGCAACCAGGGGTCCGGAAACACCATATATTTT. V gene TRBV11-2 combines with J gene TRBJ1-3; D may be TRBD1 (6 bases). V dropped 7 bases and J dropped 4 bases, with 11 bases sitting between them. This CDR3 comprises 13 residues. Germline V CDR1 and CDR2: SGHAT, FQNNGV.

This clone was detected only a few times. The chain is built from TRBV29-1 and TRBJ2-2; D might be TRBD1 (5 bases). Germline V CDR1 and CDR2: SQVTM, ANQGSEA. The germline V and J ends were trimmed by 4 bases and 5 bases, with 14 bases remaining between them. The length of the CDR3 is 14 residues. The CDR3 loop is CSVAPDKWTGELFF. As DNA, the CDR3 is TGCAGCGTTGCTCCGGACAAGTGGACCGGGGAGCTGTTTTTT.

This clone has a handful of counts. The V gene is TRBV15, the J gene TRBJ2-1; 7 bases match TRBD2. From germline, CDR1 is LNHNV and CDR2 YYDKDF (reference sequence). With V trimmed by 2 bases and J by 6 bases, 4 bases remained unmatched. The length of the CDR3 is 14 residues. CDR3 bases: TGTGCCACCAGCAGACTAGCGGCGATCAATGAGCAGTTCTTC. Encoded protein: CATSRLAAINEQFF.

This chain links TRBV5-4 with TRBJ2-3, with 10 bases lining up with TRBD1. The trim removed 3 bases at V and 0 bases at J, leaving 4 bases unmatched. The CDR3 has 16 amino acids. CDR1 SGHNT and CDR2 YYREEE come from the germline V gene (reference sequence). The CDR3 coding sequence is TGTGCCAGCAGCTGGGGACAGGGGCCTAGCACAGATACGCAGTATTTT. Residues: CASSWGQGPSTDTQYF.

The rearrangement uses TRBV5-1 and TRBJ2-5; 8 nucleotides line up with TRBD2. J gave up 4 bases and V 4 bases, and 6 bases lay outside the gene matches. This CDR3 has 14 residues. Germline-derived CDR1 and CDR2 are SGHRS and YFSETQ. The CDR3 DNA follows: TGCGCCAGCAGCCGGGAGGGTACACGAGAGACCCAGTACTTC. Amino acid sequence: CASSREGTRETQYF.

V is TRBV5-1 and J is TRBJ1-2, with TRBD1 as a possible D gene (6 bases). CDR3 length equals 13 residues. The V gene's germline CDR1 is SGHRS and CDR2 YFSETQ. V was cut by 5 bases and J by 8 bases, with 16 bases left in between. The CDR3 coding sequence is TGCGCCAGCAGTTCCACAGGGCTTGACGGCTACACCTTC. It encodes CASSSTGLDGYTF.

This clone occurred a few times. The chain is built from TRBV4-1 and TRBJ2-5; TRBD2 agrees at 7 bases. V trimming: 0 bases; J trimming: 2 bases; junction bases outside the gene matches: 3. Germline CDR1 is MGHRA and CDR2 is YSYEKL. This CDR3 comprises 15 residues. The CDR3 loop is CASSQDGTKQETQYF. Written as DNA, the CDR3 is TGCGCCAGCAGCCAAGACGGGACTAAACAAGAGACCCAGTACTTC.

A few counts support this clone. This chain connects TRBV5-4 to TRBJ2-5, with a tentative D call TRBD2 (5 bases). V was clipped by 0 bases and J by 4 bases, with 7 bases between them. The length of the CDR3 is 13 residues. Germline CDR1 reads SGHNT; CDR2 reads YYREEE (reference sequence). CDR3 bases: TGTGCCAGCAGCTTGGACGGGGTAGAGACCCAGTACTTC. Translating gives CASSLDGVETQYF.

This clone was seen a few times. J is TRBJ1-2 and V is TRBV11-2; perhaps TRBD1 as D (5 bases). Germline lookup yields CDR1 SGHAT and CDR2 FQNNGV. This CDR3 comprises 13 residues. Trimming removed 5 bases from V and 4 bases from J, with 11 bases in between. CDR3 residues: CASSLGLIYGYTF. DNA of the CDR3: TGTGCCAGCAGCCTGGGACTTATCTATGGCTACACCTTC.

The chain links TRBV5-1 to TRBJ2-7, with D maybe TRBD2 (5 bases). CDR3 length: 13 residues. Germline values: CDR1 SGHRS, CDR2 YFSETQ. The V end was cut by 3 bases, the J end by 5 bases, with 12 bases between. The CDR3 protein is CASSWRADNEQYF. Here the CDR3 DNA reads TGCGCCAGCAGCTGGCGGGCAGATAACGAGCAGTACTTC.

This sequence joins TRBV18 and TRBJ1-2; D remains unclear. The CDR3 has 13 residues. The V and J ends lost 2 bases and 8 bases respectively, with 12 bases between them. Germline CDR1 KGHSH, CDR2 LQKENI. The CDR3 loop is CASSPGPMRGYTF. The CDR3 DNA is TGTGCCAGCTCACCAGGACCGATGCGGGGCTACACCTTC.

The chain links TRBV27 to TRBJ1-5, with 9 bases fitting TRBD1. The CDR3 contains 17 residues. The V and J ends lost 6 bases and 7 bases, in that order; junction bases with no gene match: 16. The V gene's germline CDR1 is MNHEY and CDR2 SMNVEV (reference sequence). The CDR3 DNA reads TGTGCCAGCAGGATCCCCCCGGGACAGGGCCATGGCCAGCCCCAGCATTTT. It specifies CASRIPPGQGHGQPQHF.

This clone was detected a few times. The chain combines TRBV25-1 with TRBJ2-7; TRBD1 matches 9 bases. The germline CDR1 and CDR2 sequences are MGHDK and SYGVNS. This CDR3 comprises 16 residues. With V trimmed by 4 bases and J by 2 bases, 9 bases remained unmatched. The CDR3 protein is CASSGIRGQGPYEQYF. The CDR3 nucleotides read TGTGCCAGCAGTGGAATTCGGGGACAGGGTCCCTACGAGCAGTACTTC.

The chain combines TRBV6-7 with TRBJ1-5; 7 bases are a match to TRBD1. TRBV6-7 has ORF status, its function being uncertain. This CDR3 region has 17 residues. With V trimmed by 4 bases and J by 5 bases, 14 bases remained unmatched. The CDR3 sequence is CASSCHWDRILDQPQHF. The DNA of the CDR3 is TGTGCCAGCAGTTGTCATTGGGACAGAATTTTAGATCAGCCCCAGCATTTT.

The rearrangement joins TRBV19 to TRBJ1-2; D gene unclear. Germline CDR1 reads LNHDA; CDR2 reads SQIVND (reference sequence). V lost 2 bases to trimming and J lost 4 bases, with 14 bases between them. This CDR3 is built from 15 residues. CDR3 in DNA: TGTGCCAGTAGTATAATTCGGTTGGAGCCCTATGGCTACACCTTC. Translation: CASSIIRLEPYGYTF. The full variable domain, in which reference TRBV19 and TRBJ1-2 provide the parts outside the CDR3, is DGGITQSPKYLFRKEGQNVTLSCEQNLNHDAMYWYRQDPGQGLRLIYYSQIVNDFQKGDIAEGYSVSREKKESFPLTVTSAQKNPTAFYLCASSIIRLEPYGYTFGSGTRLTVV.